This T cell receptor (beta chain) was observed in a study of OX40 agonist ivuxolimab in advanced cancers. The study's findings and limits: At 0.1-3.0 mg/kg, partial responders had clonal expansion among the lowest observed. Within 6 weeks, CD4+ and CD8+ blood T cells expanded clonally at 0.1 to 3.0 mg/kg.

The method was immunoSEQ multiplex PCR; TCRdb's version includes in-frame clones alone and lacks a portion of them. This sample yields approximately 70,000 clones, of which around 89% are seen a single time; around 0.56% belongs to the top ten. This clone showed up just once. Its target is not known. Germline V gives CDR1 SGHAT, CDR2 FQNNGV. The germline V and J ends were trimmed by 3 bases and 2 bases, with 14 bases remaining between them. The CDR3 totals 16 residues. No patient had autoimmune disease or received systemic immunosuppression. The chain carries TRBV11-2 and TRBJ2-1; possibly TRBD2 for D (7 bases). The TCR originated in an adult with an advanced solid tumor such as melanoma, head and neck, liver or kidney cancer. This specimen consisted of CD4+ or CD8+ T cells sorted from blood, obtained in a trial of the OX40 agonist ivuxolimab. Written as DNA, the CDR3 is TGTGCCAGCAGCTTCACCTCGGGGGGCCCCTACAATGAGCAGTTCTTC. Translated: CASSFTSGGPYNEQFF.